This T cell receptor beta chain emerged from a study of Graves' ophthalmopathy and Graves' hyperthyroidism. Points from the study as a whole: With a specificity of around 77% and a sensitivity of around 70%, the model predicted ophthalmopathy progression. Blood also contained most of the expanded thyroid clonotypes above 0.001 frequency.

This clonotype came up many times. Its specificity is unknown. RNA transcripts served as template for amplifying TCR beta CDR3 sequences. HTBI primers primed a first-round RT-PCR, and a second-round multiplex PCR followed. MiXCR, run by TCRdb on the multiplex PCR reads, gives a single entry per CDR3 protein. This table has approximately 210,000 distinct CDR3 sequences, 25% to 30% appearing once. CAS ≥3, NOSPECS ≥4, moderate-to-severe activity and duration under 3 months marked donors with ophthalmopathy. Other autoimmune diseases, uncontrolled infections, pregnancy or lactation ruled patients out of participation. V dropped 1 base and J dropped 7 bases, with 14 bases sitting between them. The germline V gene has CDR1 MNHNS and CDR2 SASEGT. This CDR3 region has 14 residues.

This TCR was sampled from a middle-aged man with Graves' ophthalmopathy. The gene calls are TRBV6-1 and TRBJ2-7; a possible D gene is TRBD2 (6 bases). The sequencing sample was made of peripheral blood. In DNA, the CDR3 is TGTGCCAGCAGTGAAGGTGTAGGGAGGATTGAGCAGTACTTC. Translated, it gives CASSEGVGRIEQYF.